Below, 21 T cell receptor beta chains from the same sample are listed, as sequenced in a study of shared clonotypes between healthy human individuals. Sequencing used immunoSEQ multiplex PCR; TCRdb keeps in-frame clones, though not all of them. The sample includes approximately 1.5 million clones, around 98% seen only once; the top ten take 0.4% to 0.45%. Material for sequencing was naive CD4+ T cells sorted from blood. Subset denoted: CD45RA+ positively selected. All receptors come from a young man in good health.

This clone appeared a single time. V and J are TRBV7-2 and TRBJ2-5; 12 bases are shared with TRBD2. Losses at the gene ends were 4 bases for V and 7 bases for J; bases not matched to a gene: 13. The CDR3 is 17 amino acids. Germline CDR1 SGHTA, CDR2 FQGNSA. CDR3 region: CASSSSGRVPNIGTQYF. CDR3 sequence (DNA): TGTGCCAGCAGCTCTAGCGGGAGGGTCCCCAACATAGGGACCCAGTACTTC.

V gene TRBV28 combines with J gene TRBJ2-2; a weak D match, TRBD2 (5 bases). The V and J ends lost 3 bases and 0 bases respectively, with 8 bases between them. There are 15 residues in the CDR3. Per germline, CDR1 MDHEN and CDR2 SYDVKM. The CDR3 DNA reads TGTGCCAGCAGTTTCGGACTTCCGAACACCGGGGAGCTGTTTTTT. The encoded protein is CASSFGLPNTGELFF. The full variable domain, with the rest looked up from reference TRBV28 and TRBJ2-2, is DVKVTQSSRYLVKRTGEKVFLECVQDMDHENMFWYRQDPGLGLRLIYFSYDVKMKEKGDIPEGYSVSREKKERFSLILESASTNQTSMYLCASSFGLPNTGELFFGEGSRLTVL.

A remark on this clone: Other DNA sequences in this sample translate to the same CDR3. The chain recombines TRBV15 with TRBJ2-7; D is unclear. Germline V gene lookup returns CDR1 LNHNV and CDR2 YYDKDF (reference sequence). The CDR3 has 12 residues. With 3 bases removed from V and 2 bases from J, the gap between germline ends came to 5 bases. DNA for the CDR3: TGTGCCACCAGCAGGGAACCCTACGAGCAGTACTTC. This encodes CATSREPYEQYF.

The CDR3 region is CASSFGTGITYEQYF. The CDR3 region has the DNA TGCGCCAGCAGTTTCGGGACAGGGATCACCTACGAGCAGTACTTC. The chain employs TRBV5-1 and TRBJ2-7, with 9 positions matching TRBD1. CDR3 length: 15 residues. CDR1 and CDR2 (germline): SGHRS, YFSETQ. The trim removed 5 bases at V and 2 bases at J, leaving 8 bases unmatched. Full variable domain (outside the CDR3, taken from reference TRBV5-1 and TRBJ2-7): KAGVTQTPRYLIKTRGQQVTLSCSPISGHRSVSWYQQTPGQGLQFLFEYFSETQRNKGNFPGRFSGRQFSNSRSEMNVSTLELGDSALYLCASSFGTGITYEQYFGPGTRLTVT.

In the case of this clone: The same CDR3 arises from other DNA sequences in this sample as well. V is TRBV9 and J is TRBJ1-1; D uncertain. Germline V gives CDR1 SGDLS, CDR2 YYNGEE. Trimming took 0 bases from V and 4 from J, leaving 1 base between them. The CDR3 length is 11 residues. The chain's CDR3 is CASSVVTEAFF. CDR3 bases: TGTGCCAGCAGCGTAGTCACTGAAGCTTTCTTT.

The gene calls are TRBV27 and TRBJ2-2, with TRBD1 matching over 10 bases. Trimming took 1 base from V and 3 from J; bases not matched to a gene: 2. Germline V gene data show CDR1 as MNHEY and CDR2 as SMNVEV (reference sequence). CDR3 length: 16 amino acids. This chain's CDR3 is CASSLWDRGHTGELFF. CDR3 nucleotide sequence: TGTGCCAGCAGTTTATGGGACAGGGGCCACACCGGGGAGCTGTTTTTT.

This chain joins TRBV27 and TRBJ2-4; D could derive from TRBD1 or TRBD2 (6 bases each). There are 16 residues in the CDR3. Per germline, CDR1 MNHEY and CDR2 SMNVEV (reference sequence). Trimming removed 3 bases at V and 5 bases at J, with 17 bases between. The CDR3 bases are TGTGCCAGCAGTTTCAAAGGGGGGACACGAGAAAACATTCAGTACTTC. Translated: CASSFKGGTRENIQYF.

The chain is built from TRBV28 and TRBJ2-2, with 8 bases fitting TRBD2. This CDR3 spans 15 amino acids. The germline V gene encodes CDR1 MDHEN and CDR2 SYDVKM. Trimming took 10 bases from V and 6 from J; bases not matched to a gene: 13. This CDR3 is CATGGGQVGAGELFF. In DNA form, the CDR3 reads TGTGCCACCGGGGGGGGGCAGGTGGGCGCCGGGGAGCTGTTTTTT.

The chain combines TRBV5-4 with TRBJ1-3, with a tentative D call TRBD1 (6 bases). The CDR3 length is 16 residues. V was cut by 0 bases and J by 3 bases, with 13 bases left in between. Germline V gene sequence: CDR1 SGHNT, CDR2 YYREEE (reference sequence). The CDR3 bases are TGTGCCAGCAGCTTGGCTGGGGGGGCGGGTGGAAACACCATATATTTT. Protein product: CASSLAGGAGGNTIYF.

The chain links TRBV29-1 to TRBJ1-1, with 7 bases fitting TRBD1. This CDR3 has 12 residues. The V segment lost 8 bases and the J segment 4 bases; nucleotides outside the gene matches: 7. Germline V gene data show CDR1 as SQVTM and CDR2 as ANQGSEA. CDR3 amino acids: CSFQGGGTEAFF. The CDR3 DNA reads TGCAGCTTCCAGGGGGGCGGCACTGAAGCTTTCTTT.

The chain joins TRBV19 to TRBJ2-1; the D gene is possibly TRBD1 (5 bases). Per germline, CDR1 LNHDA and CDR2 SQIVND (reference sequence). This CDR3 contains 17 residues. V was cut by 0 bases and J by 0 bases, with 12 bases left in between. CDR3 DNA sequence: TGTGCCAGTAGTATAGATCGGTTAGGGGACTCCTACAATGAGCAGTTCTTC. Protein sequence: CASSIDRLGDSYNEQFF.

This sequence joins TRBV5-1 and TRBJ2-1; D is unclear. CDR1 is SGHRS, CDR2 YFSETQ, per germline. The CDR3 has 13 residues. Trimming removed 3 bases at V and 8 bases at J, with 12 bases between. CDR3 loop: CASSSLFEDEQFF. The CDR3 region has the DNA TGCGCCAGCAGCTCCCTCTTTGAGGATGAGCAGTTCTTC.

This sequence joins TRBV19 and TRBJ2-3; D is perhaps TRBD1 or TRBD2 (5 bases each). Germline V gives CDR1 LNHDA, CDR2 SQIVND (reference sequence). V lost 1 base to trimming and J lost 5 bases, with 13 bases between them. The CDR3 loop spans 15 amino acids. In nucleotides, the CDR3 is TGTGCCAGTAGTATAGGAGGGGTGGGCGTAGATACGCAGTATTTT. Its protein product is CASSIGGVGVDTQYF.

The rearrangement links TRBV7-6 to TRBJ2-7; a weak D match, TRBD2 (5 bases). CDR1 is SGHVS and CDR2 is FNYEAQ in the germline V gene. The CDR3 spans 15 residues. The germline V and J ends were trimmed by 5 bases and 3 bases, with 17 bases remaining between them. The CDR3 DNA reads TGTGCCAGCAGCCCTCCGGGATGGGTTATCTACGAGCAGTACTTC. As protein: CASSPPGWVIYEQYF.

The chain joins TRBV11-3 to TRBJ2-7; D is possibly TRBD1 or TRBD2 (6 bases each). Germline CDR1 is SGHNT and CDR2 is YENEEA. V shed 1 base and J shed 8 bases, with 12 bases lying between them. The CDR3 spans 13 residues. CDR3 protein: CASSLAGAQKQYF. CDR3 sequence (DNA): TGTGCCAGCAGCTTAGCGGGGGCGCAAAAGCAGTACTTC.

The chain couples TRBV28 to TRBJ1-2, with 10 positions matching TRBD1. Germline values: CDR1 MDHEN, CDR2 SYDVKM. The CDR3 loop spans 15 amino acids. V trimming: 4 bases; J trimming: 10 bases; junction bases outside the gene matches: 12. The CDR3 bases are TGTGCCAGCAGTTCCCGCCGGGGACAGGGGACATACTACACCTTC. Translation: CASSSRRGQGTYYTF.

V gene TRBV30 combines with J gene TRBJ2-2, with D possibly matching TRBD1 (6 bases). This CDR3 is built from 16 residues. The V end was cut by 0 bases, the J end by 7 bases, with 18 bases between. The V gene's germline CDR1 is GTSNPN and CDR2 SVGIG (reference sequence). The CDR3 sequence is CAWSVLFGGRGGELFF. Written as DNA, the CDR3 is TGTGCCTGGAGTGTACTCTTTGGGGGCCGAGGCGGGGAGCTGTTTTTT.

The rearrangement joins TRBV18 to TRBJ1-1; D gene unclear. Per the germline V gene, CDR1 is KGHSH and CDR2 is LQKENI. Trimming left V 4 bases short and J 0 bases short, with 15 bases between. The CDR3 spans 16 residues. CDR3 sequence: CASSLNRGSMNTEAFF. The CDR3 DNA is TGTGCCAGCTCACTAAATCGAGGGAGCATGAACACTGAAGCTTTCTTT. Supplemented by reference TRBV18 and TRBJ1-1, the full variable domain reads NAGVMQNPRHLVRRRGQEARLRCSPMKGHSHVYWYRQLPEEGLKFMVYLQKENIIDESGMPKERFSAEFPKEGPSILRIQQVVRGDSAAYFCASSLNRGSMNTEAFFGQGTRLTVV.

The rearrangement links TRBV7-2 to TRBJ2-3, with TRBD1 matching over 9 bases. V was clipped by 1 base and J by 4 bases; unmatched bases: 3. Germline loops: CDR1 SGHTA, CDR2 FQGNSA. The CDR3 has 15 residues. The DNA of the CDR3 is TGTGCCAGCAGCTTAGGCTACAGGGGGCCAGATACGCAGTATTTT. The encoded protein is CASSLGYRGPDTQYF.

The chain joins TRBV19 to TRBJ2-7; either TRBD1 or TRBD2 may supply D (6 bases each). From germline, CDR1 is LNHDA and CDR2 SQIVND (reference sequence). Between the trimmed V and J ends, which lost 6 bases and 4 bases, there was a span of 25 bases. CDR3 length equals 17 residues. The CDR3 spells CASRALGGTGTSYEQYF. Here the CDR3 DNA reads TGTGCCAGTAGAGCCCTCGGGGGAACAGGGACCTCTTACGAGCAGTACTTC.

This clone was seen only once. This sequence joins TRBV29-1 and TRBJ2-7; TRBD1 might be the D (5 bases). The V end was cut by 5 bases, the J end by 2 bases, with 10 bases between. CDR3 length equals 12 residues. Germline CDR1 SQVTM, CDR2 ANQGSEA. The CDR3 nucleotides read TGCAGCGTTTCAGGGCCAACCTACGAGCAGTACTTC. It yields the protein CSVSGPTYEQYF.